The T cell receptor beta chain under discussion was sequenced for a study of blood T cell repertoires in COVID-19. Across the whole study: The United States, Italy and Spain were the sources of the acute and convalescent COVID-19 samples. Sources were T cells, B-cell-depleted T cells, or PBMCs; the material itself was cDNA or gDNA.

In the source study's methods: Amplified reference gene primers provided the basis for estimating nucleated cell counts. This table comes from immunoSEQ multiplex PCR, and its TCRdb copy is limited to in-frame clones, with some not included. The D gene and trimming were derived from the DNA, and the V and J assignments and clone size from that table. This repertoire shows approximately 150,000 clones, 70% to 90% found once; its top ten account for roughly 28%. The CDR3 spans 15 residues. From germline, CDR1 is PRHDT and CDR2 FYEKMQ (reference sequence). The trim removed 5 bases at V and 4 bases at J, leaving 8 bases unmatched.

Sequencing was performed on peripheral blood. This clonotype originated in a human donor in a cohort sampled during active COVID-19. V usage is TRBV13 and J usage is TRBJ1-2; 9 positions agree with TRBD1. CDR3 nucleotides: TGTGCCAGCAGCCCGGGACAGGGATGGAGCTATGGCTACACCTTC. Translating gives CASSPGQGWSYGYTF.